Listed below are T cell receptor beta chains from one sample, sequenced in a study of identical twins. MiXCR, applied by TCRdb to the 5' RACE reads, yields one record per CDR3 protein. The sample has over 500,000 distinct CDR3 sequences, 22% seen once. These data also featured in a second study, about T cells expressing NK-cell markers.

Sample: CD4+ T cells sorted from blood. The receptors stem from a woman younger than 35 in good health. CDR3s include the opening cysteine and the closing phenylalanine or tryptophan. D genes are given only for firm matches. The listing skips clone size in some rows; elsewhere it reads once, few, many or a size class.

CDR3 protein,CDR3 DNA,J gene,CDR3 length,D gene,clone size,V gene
CASSLSTGGYGYTF,TGTGCCAGCAGCTTATCGACAGGGGGATATGGCTACACCTTC,TRBJ1-2,14,TRBD1,.,TRBV7-2
CSARALTSGTDTQYF,TGCAGTGCTAGAGCCCTGACAAGCGGCACAGATACGCAGTATTTT,TRBJ2-3,15,.,few,TRBV20-1
CSARWQISYGYTF,TGCAGTGCCAGATGGCAGATTAGCTATGGCTACACCTTC,TRBJ1-2,13,.,.,TRBV20-1
CASSLAGANNEQFF,TGTGCCAGCAGCTTAGCGGGCGCGAACAATGAGCAGTTCTTC,TRBJ2-1,14,.,many,TRBV7-2
CASSDLFQWGYTF,TGTGCCAGCAGTGACCTTTTCCAATGGGGCTACACCTTC,TRBJ1-2,13,.,few,TRBV6-1
CASSRREAGYEQYF,TGTGCCAGCAGTCGGAGGGAGGCGGGCTACGAGCAGTACTTC,TRBJ2-7,14,.,few,TRBV27
CASSGFDRGYTEAFF,TGTGCCAGCAGCGGCTTCGACAGGGGGTACACTGAAGCTTTCTTT,TRBJ1-1,15,TRBD1,.,TRBV5-6
CASSHGQYSGSSTDTQYF,TGTGCCAGCAGTCACGGACAGTATAGCGGGAGTAGCACAGATACGCAGTATTTT,TRBJ2-3,18,TRBD2,.,TRBV12-3/TRBV12-4
CASSLITYGYTF,TGTGCCAGCAGCTTAATTACTTATGGCTACACCTTC,TRBJ1-2,12,.,.,TRBV7-9
CASSPTGGVNYGYTF,TGTGCCAGCAGCCCGACAGGAGGAGTGAACTATGGCTACACCTTC,TRBJ1-2,15,.,few,TRBV7-9
CASSRQELNTEAFF,TGTGCCAGCAGCCGCCAGGAACTTAACACTGAAGCTTTCTTT,TRBJ1-1,14,.,few,TRBV7-8
CASSRGREANYGYTF,TGTGCCAGTTCCCGGGGCCGTGAAGCTAACTATGGCTACACCTTC,TRBJ1-2,15,.,.,TRBV19
CASSLVVESGANVLTF,TGCGCCAGCAGCTTGGTTGTGGAATCTGGGGCCAACGTCCTGACTTTC,TRBJ2-6,16,.,.,TRBV5-1
CASSQATGEIETQYF,TGCGCCAGCAGCCAGGCGACAGGGGAAATAGAGACCCAGTACTTC,TRBJ2-5,15,TRBD1,.,TRBV4-3
CAISLGSGAGGLQETQYF,TGTGCCATCAGTTTAGGTTCGGGGGCGGGGGGGCTCCAAGAGACCCAGTACTTC,TRBJ2-5,18,TRBD2,.,TRBV12-3/TRBV12-4
CAISDPSGIPRVNEQFF,TGTGCCATCAGTGATCCTAGCGGGATCCCTCGGGTGAATGAGCAGTTCTTC,TRBJ2-1,17,TRBD2,.,TRBV10-3
CASSLTQGADGYTF,TGCGCCAGCAGCTTGACTCAGGGGGCGGATGGCTACACCTTC,TRBJ1-2,14,TRBD1,.,TRBV5-1
CASSKTGLEQYF,TGTGCCAGCAGTAAAACAGGGCTCGAGCAGTACTTC,TRBJ2-7,12,.,few,TRBV12-3/TRBV12-4
CASSSNPLNTEAFF,TGCGCCAGCAGCTCCAACCCACTGAACACTGAAGCTTTCTTT,TRBJ1-1,14,.,few,TRBV5-1
CASSSTSTTGELFF,TGTGCCAGCAGCTCAACTAGTACCACCGGGGAGCTGTTTTTT,TRBJ2-2,14,.,few,TRBV6-2/TRBV6-3
CASRAGRQGLTYEQYF,TGTGCCAGCAGAGCCGGGCGACAGGGGCTAACCTACGAGCAGTACTTC,TRBJ2-7,16,TRBD1,.,TRBV6-2/TRBV6-3
CSAKNRGTGYTF,TGCAGTGCTAAGAACCGGGGGACTGGCTACACCTTC,TRBJ1-2,12,.,.,TRBV20-1
CSARESGRNTEAFF,TGCAGTGCTAGAGAGTCAGGGAGGAACACTGAAGCTTTCTTT,TRBJ1-1,14,.,few,TRBV20-1
CAISSGMRGGDGYTF,TGTGCCATCAGCTCTGGGATGAGGGGCGGGGATGGCTACACCTTC,TRBJ1-2,15,.,few,TRBV10-3
CASSQGGRGKTPYEQYF,TGTGCCAGCAGCCAAGGGGGCAGAGGGAAAACTCCATACGAGCAGTACTTC,TRBJ2-7,17,.,.,TRBV3-1
CASRGVPETQYF,TGTGCCAGCAGGGGGGTTCCAGAGACCCAGTACTTC,TRBJ2-5,12,.,few,TRBV12-3/TRBV12-4
CASSGGWNTGELFF,TGTGCCAGCTCGGGGGGCTGGAACACCGGGGAGCTGTTTTTT,TRBJ2-2,14,.,few,TRBV27